Listed here is a single TCR beta chain. The V gene lost 3 bases and the J gene lost 7 bases, with 14 bases spanning the gap. The CDR3 sequence is 14 residues long. Germline V gene data show CDR1 as KGHSH and CDR2 as LQKENI. The data were obtained in a study of shared clonotypes between healthy human individuals. Sequencing was performed with immunoSEQ multiplex PCR; in TCRdb, only in-frame clones are kept and a portion is missing. The data hold about 2.4 million clones, with 80% to 95% observed a single time. This TCR was sampled from a man younger than 35 in good health. Some clones in this sample may be carry-over from other donors' samples. The chain carries TRBV18 and TRBJ2-3, with a tentative D call TRBD2 (5 bases). Specimen: naive CD4+ T cells from PBMCs. As for subset: CD45RA+ positively selected. The CDR3 is CASSPLLGGNTQYF. CDR3 coding DNA: TGTGCCAGCTCACCGTTACTAGGCGGAAATACGCAGTATTTT.